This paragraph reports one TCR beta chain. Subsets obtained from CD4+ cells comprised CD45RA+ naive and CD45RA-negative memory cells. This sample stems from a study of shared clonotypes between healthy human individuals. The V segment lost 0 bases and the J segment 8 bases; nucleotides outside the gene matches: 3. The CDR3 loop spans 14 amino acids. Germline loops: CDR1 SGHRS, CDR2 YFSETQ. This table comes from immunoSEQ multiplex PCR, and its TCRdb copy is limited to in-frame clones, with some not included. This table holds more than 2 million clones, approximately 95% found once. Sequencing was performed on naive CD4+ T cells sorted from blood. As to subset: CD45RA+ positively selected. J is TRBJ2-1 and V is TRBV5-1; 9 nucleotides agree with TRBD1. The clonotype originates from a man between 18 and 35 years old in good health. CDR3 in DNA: TGCGCCAGCAGCTTGGTTGGACAGGGGTATGAGCAGTTCTTC. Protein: CASSLVGQGYEQFF.